The 2 T cell receptor beta chains below come from one sample, sequenced in a study of shared clonotypes between healthy human individuals. Data came from immunoSEQ multiplex PCR; TCRdb stores just in-frame clones and leaves some out. Found here are some 500,000 clones, 95% to 97% of them singletons; the top ten hold 0.055% to 0.075%. Sequenced: naive CD4+ T cells sorted from blood. Subset indicated: CD45RA+ positively selected. The receptors here all came from a woman aged 25 to 39 in good health.

This clone came up a few times. The J gene is TRBJ1-2, the V gene TRBV2; 10 nucleotides line up with TRBD1. The germline V gene encodes CDR1 SNHLY and CDR2 FYNNEI. The length of the CDR3 is 14 residues. The ends lost 3 bases at V and 3 bases at J; junction bases unmatched: 1. DNA for the CDR3: TGTGCCAGCAGTGACGGGACAGGGGACTATGGCTACACCTTC. Protein product: CASSDGTGDYGYTF. Complete variable domain (other parts from reference TRBV2 and TRBJ1-2): EPEVTQTPSHQVTQMGQEVILRCVPISNHLYFYWYRQILGQKVEFLVSFYNNEISEKSEIFDDQFSVERPDGSNFTLKIRSTKLEDSAMYFCASSDGTGDYGYTFGSGTRLTVV.

The rearrangement links TRBV23-1 to TRBJ1-2, with D perhaps matching TRBD1 (5 bases). TRBV23-1 is reported as an ORF; its role is uncertain. V gave up 3 bases and J gave up 8 bases, with 16 bases separating them. This CDR3 contains 14 residues. The CDR3 DNA reads as TGCGCCAGCAGTCAGGCGGGCCGGGGCTGGGGCTACACCTTC. It is translated as CASSQAGRGWGYTF.